Following are 30 T cell receptor beta chains from one sample sequenced in a study of blood T cell repertoires in COVID-19. Clones were sequenced by immunoSEQ multiplex PCR, and TCRdb holds only the in-frame ones, with some missing. The table has roughly 140,000 clones, 70% to 90% seen once; the top ten hold less than 2%. The sample consisted of peripheral blood. The receptors shown here come from a man between 65 and 85 years old with acute or convalescent COVID-19.

The chain couples TRBV5-1 to TRBJ1-5, with D perhaps matching TRBD1 (5 bases). CDR3 length: 14 residues. Trimming pared 8 bases from V and 7 bases from J, leaving 19 bases between. The germline gives CDR1 SGHRS, CDR2 YFSETQ. CDR3 sequence reads: CARRGETAGQPQHF. The CDR3 DNA is TGCGCCAGGAGGGGAGAGACAGCGGGGCAGCCCCAGCATTTT.

The genes are TRBV5-6 and TRBJ1-5; D gene uncertain. This CDR3 is 13 amino acids long. Germline V gene sequence: CDR1 SGHDT, CDR2 YYEEEE. In DNA form, the CDR3 reads TGTGCTGGTCCAGCGGTAACCGCACAGCCCCAGCATTTT. This gives the protein CAGPAVTAQPQHF. Looking up the rest from reference TRBV5-6 and TRBJ1-5 gives the full variable domain: DAGVTQSPTHLIKTRGQQVTLRCSPKSGHDTVSWYQQALGQGPQFIFQYYEEEERQRGNFPDRFSGHQFPNYSSELNVNALLLGDSALYLCAGPAVTAQPQHFGDGTRLSIL.

The CDR3 sequence: CASSLVGGQGTQQYF. Written as DNA, the CDR3 is TGTGCCAGCAGCTTAGTAGGGGGACAGGGAACCCAACAGTACTTC. This chain joins TRBV7-9 and TRBJ2-5, with 9 bases identical to TRBD1. The CDR3 contains 15 residues. Germline V gives CDR1 SEHNR, CDR2 FQNEAQ (reference sequence). With 1 base clipped from V and 11 bases from J, the junction kept 11 bases outside the gene matches.

V gene TRBV6-5 combines with J gene TRBJ2-7, with TRBD1 as a possible D gene (6 bases). CDR3 length: 15 residues. Germline V gene lookup returns CDR1 MNHEY and CDR2 SVGAGI. V lost 7 bases, J lost 5 bases, and 21 bases lay in between. The CDR3 here is CASNLPQGEGDEQYF. The CDR3 nucleotides read TGTGCCAGCAATCTACCACAGGGTGAGGGTGACGAGCAGTACTTC.

This chain joins TRBV3-1 (or the pseudogene TRBV3-2) and TRBJ1-2; D is possibly TRBD1 (6 bases). Trimming took off 1 base at V and 6 bases at J, with 15 bases between the two ends. This CDR3 spans 15 amino acids. Germline V CDR1 and CDR2: LGHDT, YNNKEL (reference sequence). The chain's CDR3 is CASSQVARGGNGYTF. For the CDR3, the DNA is TGTGCCAGCAGCCAAGTGGCCAGGGGTGGAAATGGCTACACCTTC.

The chain carries TRBV6-5 and TRBJ1-1; 7 nucleotides align to TRBD1. Germline trimming cut 5 bases from V and 4 bases from J; bases unmatched to any gene: 7. Germline V gives CDR1 MNHEY, CDR2 SVGAGI. The CDR3 has 14 residues. The CDR3 here is CASSLQGRSTEAFF. The DNA of the CDR3 is TGTGCCAGCAGTCTACAGGGGAGGAGCACTGAAGCTTTCTTT.

The sample holds one count of this clone. V gene TRBV6-1 combines with J gene TRBJ1-5; maybe TRBD1 (5 bases). V was clipped by 3 bases and J by 6 bases, with 9 bases between them. The CDR3 is 13 residues long. Germline CDR1 and CDR2: MNHNS and SASEGT. The DNA for the CDR3 is TGTGCCAGCAGTGAGTCAGACAGTCAGCCCCAGCATTTT. Translation: CASSESDSQPQHF.

The chain has TRBV6-5 and TRBJ1-1; 9 bases line up with TRBD1. The CDR3 is 14 amino acids. V trimming: 6 bases; J trimming: 5 bases; junction bases outside the gene matches: 7. Looked up from germline, CDR1 is MNHEY and CDR2 is SVGAGI. CDR3 region: CASSASDRGTEAFF. The CDR3 region has the DNA TGTGCCAGCAGCGCATCCGACAGGGGGACTGAAGCTTTCTTT.

In DNA, the CDR3 is TGTGCCAGCAGCCCCTTCACAGGGGGCCGAGGCAATGAGCAGTTCTTC. It is translated as CASSPFTGGRGNEQFF. The chain links TRBV11-2 to TRBJ2-1; 9 bases are shared with TRBD1. The CDR3 is 16 residues long. Germline lookup yields CDR1 SGHAT and CDR2 FQNNGV. Germline trimming cut 5 bases from V and 6 bases from J; bases unmatched to any gene: 11.

This clone has a single count. This chain joins TRBV28 and TRBJ1-2; 9 bases fit TRBD1. Per the germline V gene, CDR1 is MDHEN and CDR2 is SYDVKM. J lost 7 bases, V lost 5 bases, and 8 bases had no gene match. The length of the CDR3 is 14 residues. CDR3 residues: CASSPGTGRIGYTF. For the CDR3, the DNA is TGTGCCAGCAGTCCGGGGACAGGGCGGATTGGCTACACCTTC.

This clone was counted only a few times. The V call is TRBV6-5, the J call TRBJ1-4, with 7 bases lining up with TRBD1. J lost 6 bases, V lost 6 bases, and 7 bases had no gene match. The CDR3 spans 14 residues. Looked up from germline, CDR1 is MNHEY and CDR2 is SVGAGI. As DNA, the CDR3 is TGTGCCAGCAGGGCTGGGGACAGTTATGAAAAACTGTTTTTT. This codes for CASRAGDSYEKLFF.

This rearrangement joins TRBV7-9 to TRBJ1-3; TRBD1 is a possible D gene (5 bases). Deletions cut 5 bases from V and 4 bases from J, with 9 bases between. The CDR3 spans 13 residues. From germline, CDR1 is SEHNR and CDR2 FQNEAQ (reference sequence). CDR3 coding DNA: TGTGCCAGCAGCCTGAGACAGGGAAACACCATATATTTT. Translation gives CASSLRQGNTIYF.

The chain links TRBV19 to TRBJ1-5, with 9 nucleotides matching TRBD1. Germline assignment: CDR1 LNHDA and CDR2 SQIVND (reference sequence). The CDR3 is 15 amino acids. The junction had 9 bases not matched to a gene; V was cut back by 6 bases and J by 6 bases. This CDR3 is CASSRMGQGGQPQHF. As DNA, the CDR3 is TGTGCCAGTAGCCGTATGGGACAGGGAGGTCAGCCCCAGCATTTT.

This rearrangement joins TRBV2 to TRBJ1-2; a possible D gene is TRBD1 (6 bases). Germline lookup yields CDR1 SNHLY and CDR2 FYNNEI. The V gene lost 1 base and the J gene lost 0 bases, with 12 bases spanning the gap. The CDR3 is 16 amino acids. The CDR3 is CASSEGTASANYGYTF. As DNA, the CDR3 is TGTGCCAGCAGTGAAGGGACAGCCTCAGCTAACTATGGCTACACCTTC.

This chain uses TRBV10-3 with TRBJ2-5, with 12 positions matching TRBD2. Per the germline V gene, CDR1 is ENHRY and CDR2 is SYGVKD. The ends lost 10 bases at V and 2 bases at J; junction bases unmatched: 8. The CDR3 covers 15 residues. The CDR3: CATRRLAGDQETQYF. CDR3 nucleotide sequence: TGTGCCACGCGCCGACTAGCGGGGGATCAAGAGACCCAGTACTTC.

The V and J genes are TRBV5-1 and TRBJ2-3, with TRBD1 matching 7 bases. From germline, CDR1 is SGHRS and CDR2 YFSETQ. The length of the CDR3 is 14 residues. Unmatched junction bases numbered 4, after V lost 0 bases and J lost 6 bases. This CDR3 is CASSLAGGADTQYF. The CDR3 DNA follows: TGCGCCAGCAGCTTGGCAGGGGGAGCGGATACGCAGTATTTT.

This rearrangement joins TRBV15 to TRBJ1-3, with D hard to call. Germline CDR1 reads LNHNV; CDR2 reads YYDKDF (reference sequence). The CDR3 runs to 17 residues. V lost 0 bases, J lost 0 bases, and 12 bases lay in between. The CDR3, as DNA: TGTGCCACCAGCAGAGATCTGAGTAGGAGCTCTGGAAACACCATATATTTT. It translates to CATSRDLSRSSGNTIYF.

The chain is built from TRBV7-9 and TRBJ1-4; TRBD1 matches at 9 bases. Trimming removed 4 bases from V and 2 bases from J; junction bases left unmatched: 2. The germline V gene has CDR1 SEHNR and CDR2 FQNEAQ (reference sequence). The CDR3 contains 15 residues. The CDR3, as DNA: TGTGCCAGCAGCTCTGGACAGGGGACTAATGAAAAACTGTTTTTT. This codes for CASSSGQGTNEKLFF.

The V call is TRBV24-1, the J call TRBJ1-1, with TRBD1 identical over 7 bases. V shed 4 bases, J shed 6 bases, and the junction held 4 bases outside the gene matches. Germline V gene data show CDR1 as KGHDR and CDR2 as SFDVKD. There are 13 residues in the CDR3. CDR3 coding DNA: TGTGCCACCAGTGACTACAGGGGTTCTGAAGCTTTCTTT. This codes for CATSDYRGSEAFF.

This clone has a handful of counts. The chain recombines TRBV4-2 with TRBJ1-2; 7 bases align to TRBD1. Germline V gives CDR1 LGHNA, CDR2 YNFKEQ. V shed 4 bases and J 7 bases; nucleotides not matched to a gene: 15. The CDR3 runs 16 residues. The CDR3, as DNA: TGTGCCAGCAGCCCGACCTCCGGACAGGAATCCCGTGGCTACACCTTC. The encoded protein is CASSPTSGQESRGYTF.

This clone is judged medium-sized. This chain joins TRBV5-6 and TRBJ2-7; 8 bases align to TRBD1. J lost 7 bases, V lost 4 bases, and 13 bases had no gene match. The CDR3 is made up of 15 amino acids. CDR1 and CDR2 (germline): SGHDT, YYEEEE. In DNA form, the CDR3 reads TGTGCCAGCAGCGGAGGGACAGGCTATTACGATGAGCAGTACTTC. Translating gives CASSGGTGYYDEQYF.

The V and J genes are TRBV7-9 and TRBJ1-4; 8 nucleotides match TRBD1. J lost 8 bases, V lost 5 bases, and 1 base had no gene match. The CDR3 contains 12 residues. The germline V gene has CDR1 SEHNR and CDR2 FQNEAQ (reference sequence). CDR3 in amino acids: CASSRDREKLFF. The CDR3 region has the DNA TGTGCCAGCAGCCGGGACAGGGAAAAACTGTTTTTT. Using reference TRBV7-9 and TRBJ1-4 for the parts outside the CDR3, the full variable domain is DTGVSQNPRHKITKRGQNVTFRCDPISEHNRLYWYRQTLGQGPEFLTYFQNEAQLEKSRLLSDRFSAERPKGSFSTLEIQRTEQGDSAMYLCASSRDREKLFFGSGTQLSVL.

This chain links TRBV6-6 with TRBJ2-5, with 10 bases fitting TRBD1. V dropped 0 bases and J dropped 5; count of bases not matched to a gene: 3. This CDR3 is built from 15 residues. Germline V CDR1 and CDR2: MNHNY, SVGAGI (reference sequence). CDR3 protein: CASSYSTGQGETQYF. The CDR3 DNA is TGTGCCAGCAGTTACTCGACGGGACAGGGGGAGACCCAGTACTTC.

The chain employs TRBV19 and TRBJ1-6, with 7 bases fitting TRBD1. J lost 8 bases, V lost 5 bases, and 6 bases had no gene match. Germline V lookup: CDR1 LNHDA, CDR2 SQIVND (reference sequence). There are 14 residues in the CDR3. The CDR3 sequence is CASSRRDSDSPLHF. The CDR3 bases are TGTGCCAGTAGTCGCCGGGACAGTGATTCACCCCTCCACTTT.

The chain is built from TRBV5-1 and TRBJ1-2; maybe TRBD1 (5 bases). Looked up from germline, CDR1 is SGHRS and CDR2 is YFSETQ. Trimming removed 2 bases from V and 6 bases from J, with 20 bases in between. The CDR3 totals 16 residues. CDR3 sequence: CASSFLPTQGSDGYTF. In DNA form, the CDR3 reads TGCGCCAGCAGCTTCTTACCCACCCAGGGATCCGATGGCTACACCTTC. Variable domain in full (rest from reference TRBV5-1 and TRBJ1-2): KAGVTQTPRYLIKTRGQQVTLSCSPISGHRSVSWYQQTPGQGLQFLFEYFSETQRNKGNFPGRFSGRQFSNSRSEMNVSTLELGDSALYLCASSFLPTQGSDGYTFGSGTRLTVV.

This clone has more than one count but fewer than ten. V and J are TRBV5-5 and TRBJ2-1; a possible D gene is TRBD2 (5 bases). V was clipped by 0 bases and J by 10 bases, with 14 bases between them. The CDR3 extends over 14 amino acids. CDR1 SGHKS and CDR2 YYEKEE come from the germline V gene (reference sequence). CDR3 DNA sequence: TGTGCCAGCAGCTTGGTGGGGAGAGGACTCGAGCAGTTCTTC. This codes for CASSLVGRGLEQFF. The variable domain in full, completed from reference TRBV5-5 and TRBJ2-1, reads DAGVTQSPTHLIKTRGQQVTLRCSPISGHKSVSWYQQVLGQGPQFIFQYYEKEERGRGNFPDRFSARQFPNYSSELNVNALLLGDSALYLCASSLVGRGLEQFFGPGTRLTVL.

The chain recombines TRBV19 with TRBJ1-1, with D maybe TRBD1 (6 bases). Germline V gives CDR1 LNHDA, CDR2 SQIVND (reference sequence). This CDR3 region has 14 residues. Trimming stripped 2 bases from V and 5 bases from J, with 12 bases between. CDR3 DNA: TGTGCCAGTAGTATAAACAGGGAGAGGACTGAAGCTTTCTTT. This translates into CASSINRERTEAFF.

The chain joins TRBV30 to TRBJ1-1; D perhaps matches TRBD1 (6 bases). CDR1 GTSNPN and CDR2 SVGIG come from the germline V gene (reference sequence). The CDR3 runs 13 residues. V gave up 2 bases and J gave up 4 bases, with 11 bases separating them. CDR3 residues: CAWSSGVFTEAFF. The CDR3 bases are TGTGCCTGGAGTTCAGGGGTTTTCACTGAAGCTTTCTTT.

The gene calls are TRBV28 and TRBJ1-2; D is undetermined. V was shortened by 5 bases and J by 0 bases, with 13 bases between the two germline ends. The CDR3 loop spans 15 amino acids. Germline V gene sequence: CDR1 MDHEN, CDR2 SYDVKM. The CDR3 nucleotides read TGTGCCAGCAGTATAAGCCCGGGGTCTAACTATGGCTACACCTTC. Protein product: CASSISPGSNYGYTF.

V and J are TRBV5-1 and TRBJ2-7; 10 positions match TRBD1. After removal of 4 bases from V and 9 bases from J, the junction contained 10 bases not matched to a gene. In germline, CDR1 is SGHRS, CDR2 YFSETQ. CDR3 length equals 14 residues. This CDR3 is CASSQRDRGSRQYF. DNA of the CDR3: TGCGCCAGCAGCCAACGGGACAGGGGAAGTCGGCAGTACTTC.